This T cell receptor (beta chain) was sequenced during a study of shared clonotypes between healthy human individuals (dated by TCRdb to between 2020 and 2021). Some background on the complete study: The cohort included three men and a couple of women between 18 and 49 years of age. For each donor, three plates each were used for CD4 naive and CD4 memory, two plates were used for CD8 naive, and one plate was used for CD8 memory. Libraries were prepared and TCR repertoires were sequenced by different laboratories using diverse techniques, in order to increase sequencing depth and limit assay-specific biases. Leukapheresis yielded between about 0.94 and 8.9 billion PBMCs per donor. Blood TCR repertoires of about five healthy adults were deeply sequenced to estimate repertoire size and the extent of clonotype sharing between individuals.

Using the deep immunoSEQ assay, multiplex PCR amplified TCR CDR3 regions from genomic DNA. Extracted genomic DNA from each cell subset was distributed evenly across all wells of several immunoSEQ 96-well plates, and each plate was treated as a replicate. For sorted subsets, about 0.2 ug genomic DNA, equal to some 28,000 T cell genomes, was loaded into each replicate PCR. The purified libraries were quantified using a Qubit 3.0 fluorometer, sized with a Bioanalyzer 2100, and then quantified again using the KAPA Library Quantification kit. Each immunoSEQ 96-well plate was sequenced on its own single-read 150-cycle Illumina NextSeq 550 flow cell. The authors' pipeline ran thus. The immunoSEQ output contained only junctional sequences without quality scores, so filtering could not match that applied to full-length reads. Sequences were annotated with PyIR, a Python wrapper for IgBLAST v1.9, using IMGT germline references to assign V/J genes and CDR3. Reads with weak V/J assignments (E-value above 1e-6), missing CDR3, stop codons, out-of-frame junctions, or ambiguous translated residues were removed. A V3J clonotype was defined by an identical inferred V gene, J gene, and CDR3 amino acid sequence. Percentage overlap between repertoires was computed as shared unique clonotypes divided by the size of the smaller repertoire. Richness of each repertoire was evaluated using RTK rarefaction, the Chao1 estimator, and Recon v2.1 estimates of unobserved clonotypes. OLGA was used to compute generation probabilities for all TCRbeta clonotypes that the gDNA method yielded from a handful of donors. The source is immuneACCESS, and TCRdb retained only in-frame sequences with V and J called. Part of the clones is not carried over; for the studies checked, unresolved V genes explain less than half of this, and the remainder is unexplained. The V and J calls and clone size come from that table; D and trimming were worked out from the DNA. The table for this sample lists around 1.9 million clones; 93% of them were counted only once. The leading ten clones occupy 1.5% to 2% of the sample.

What the study reported, not specific to this receptor: Clonotypes shared by all four sorted-subset donors showed higher generation probabilities than non-shared clonotypes. Pairwise subsampling led to the expectation that sequencing depth would affect the degree of clonotype sharing among donors. Sampling was restricted to blood, and TCR repertoires in tissue are likely to differ from TCR repertoires in blood. Larger estimated clonotype richness was generally found for naive subsets than for memory subsets. The genetic and exposure-history diversity represented was limited by the small number of donors. Rarefaction of sorted-subset datasets indicated incomplete sequencing despite the large sequencing depth. When a few donors were compared, the shared fraction of clonotypes was 5% to 6.5% for naive CD4, around 4% for naive CD8, 2.3% for memory CD4, and 0.35% to 0.4% for memory CD8.

CD8 naive samples were CD45RO-negative cells positively selected for CCR7, giving a CD45RA+CCR7+ population that excluded TemRA cells. The donors were healthy, HIV-negative adults who had no recently reported acute infections or vaccinations. Only Caucasian adults living in Nashville, Tennessee, USA were represented among the donors. Blood was collected by leukapheresis, and PBMCs were isolated by Ficoll-Histopaque density gradient centrifugation and then cryopreserved in liquid nitrogen vapor phase. Analytical flow cytometry was used to check the purity and quantity of every magnetically sorted T cell population. Genomic DNA was isolated from each sorted fraction and quantified by UV absorbance on a Nanodrop 2000c. Comment on this clone: Its antigen specificity is not known. No base quality values were provided; no much bigger clone lies one nucleotide off.

Taken from the germline V gene (reference sequence), the CDR1 and CDR2 loops are MNHEY and SMNVEV. V lost 3 bases and J lost 6 bases; the stretch between them is 9 bases long. Inclusive of the bounding cysteine and phenylalanine, the CDR3 is 13 residues long. The retained sequence is limited to the CDR3, 39 bases, with the frame set at the first base. Sequencing was carried out using naive CD8+ T cells from PBMCs. What the cell subset or site label conveys for this sample: CD45RA+CCR7+. The sequence joins TRBV27 to TRBJ1-5, with the D segment identity uncertain. This TCR was sampled from a man younger than 35 in good health. Some clones in this sample may be carry-over from other donors' samples. CDR3 loop: CASSFGHFQPQHF. In nucleotides, the sequence is TGTGCCAGCAGTTTTGGGCATTTTCAGCCCCAGCATTTT.